The next 27 T cell receptor beta chains were all read from a single sample in a study of human T cells and chemical hapten exposure (dated by TCRdb to about 2021). Total RNA was extracted from unfractionated whole blood that had been collected in Tempus Blood RNA tubes. Preparation of the library involved 5' RACE. The instrument given in TCRdb is Illumina MiSeq. TCRdb's own reprocessing of the public reads used fastp at Q25 and MiXCR and kept productive beta chains. CDR3 protein sequences are deduplicated, and each keeps its most common genes and DNA. The sample table contains around 140,000 distinct CDR3 sequences; only one count was recorded for around 4.4% of them. Jointly, the top ten make up 1.3% to 1.5% of the sample. All receptors derive from a female donor in good health.

This clonotype was detected ten times or more. The rearrangement links TRBV6-5 to TRBJ2-3; the match to TRBD2 covers 9 bases. The CDR3 contains 15 residues. With V trimmed by 4 bases and J by 2 bases, 4 bases remained unmatched. Germline loops: CDR1 MNHEY, CDR2 SVGAGI. The DNA for the CDR3 is TGTGCCAGCAGTTTAGCGGGGGCAGCCACAGATACGCAGTATTTT. Translating it yields CASSLAGAATDTQYF.

The rearrangement links TRBV6-2 or TRBV6-3 to TRBJ1-2; TRBD1 matches at 8 bases. After removal of 0 bases from V and 6 bases from J, the junction contained 6 bases not matched to a gene. This CDR3 comprises 15 residues. In germline, CDR1 is MNHEY, CDR2 SVGEGT. The CDR3 protein is CASSYSSTGVDGYTF. CDR3 bases: TGTGCCAGCAGTTACTCGTCGACAGGGGTCGATGGCTACACCTTC.

This clonotype was detected ten times or more. CDR3: CASSLERRGYEQYF. As DNA, the CDR3 is TGTGCCAGCAGTTTAGAAAGACGGGGATACGAGCAGTACTTC. This chain uses TRBV28 with TRBJ2-7; tentatively, D is TRBD2 (5 bases). Trimming stripped 2 bases from V and 4 bases from J, with 12 bases between. This CDR3 contains 14 residues. From germline, CDR1 is MDHEN and CDR2 SYDVKM.

This clonotype was seen many times. The chain has TRBV10-3 and TRBJ2-3; D is perhaps TRBD1 or TRBD2 (5 bases each). The V gene's germline CDR1 is ENHRY and CDR2 SYGVKD. This CDR3 contains 13 residues. V was trimmed by 6 bases and J by 0 bases, leaving 7 bases between them. The CDR3 nucleotides read TGTGCCATCAGAGGGGAGAGCACAGATACGCAGTATTTT. This sequence encodes CAIRGESTDTQYF.

The chain is built from TRBV19 and TRBJ2-1; TRBD2 aligns across 12 bases. CDR1 LNHDA and CDR2 SQIVND come from the germline V gene (reference sequence). V shed 5 bases and J 12 bases; nucleotides not matched to a gene: 11. The CDR3 spans 15 residues. CDR3 nucleotide sequence: TGTGCCAGTAGTCGAGCTAGCGGGGGGGTCAGTGTGCAGTTCTTC. Encoded protein: CASSRASGGVSVQFF.

This clonotype was counted at least ten times. J is TRBJ2-6 and V is TRBV29-1; possible D gene TRBD2, 6 bases. The CDR3 extends over 13 amino acids. The germline V and J ends were trimmed by 5 bases and 4 bases, with 9 bases remaining between them. Germline lookup yields CDR1 SQVTM and CDR2 ANQGSEA. The CDR3 region has the DNA TGCAGCGTTCGGAGGGCAGGGGCCAACGTCCTGACTTTC. Translating it yields CSVRRAGANVLTF.

The chain links TRBV29-1 to TRBJ1-2; D uncertain. The CDR3 is 14 amino acids. V dropped 4 bases and J dropped 1 base, with 13 bases sitting between them. CDR1 SQVTM and CDR2 ANQGSEA come from the germline V gene. Written as DNA, the CDR3 is TGCAGCGTTGGGGCGGAGAGCAATAACTATGGCTACACCTTC. Its translation: CSVGAESNNYGYTF.

This clonotype was observed many times. V is TRBV20-1 and J is TRBJ1-1; D not certain. This CDR3 has 12 residues. V was trimmed by 5 bases and J by 2 bases, leaving 9 bases between them. Germline loops: CDR1 DFQATT, CDR2 SNEGSKA (reference sequence). CDR3 region: CSAAGLNTEAFF. Written as DNA, the CDR3 is TGCAGTGCTGCGGGCCTAAACACTGAAGCTTTCTTT.

This clonotype was recorded at least ten times. This rearrangement joins TRBV24-1 to TRBJ1-5, with D unclear. The CDR3 totals 14 residues. V was pared by 9 bases and J by 0 bases, with 11 bases between. Germline V gene sequence: CDR1 KGHDR, CDR2 SFDVKD. In nucleotides, the CDR3 is TGTGCCACCTCCGGGCCCTATAGCAATCAGCCCCAGCATTTT. This codes for CATSGPYSNQPQHF.

At least ten counts were recorded for this clonotype. The chain employs TRBV2 and TRBJ1-1; no clear D gene. The germline V and J ends were trimmed by 8 bases and 0 bases, with 16 bases remaining between them. Looked up from germline, CDR1 is SNHLY and CDR2 is FYNNEI. The CDR3 covers 15 residues. CDR3 coding DNA: TGTGCCAGCGGAGCCCCGGGGTCAATGAACACTGAAGCTTTCTTT. Translated: CASGAPGSMNTEAFF.

The V and J genes are TRBV12-3 or TRBV12-4 and TRBJ2-7; D may match TRBD1 or TRBD2 (5 bases each). Trimming took off 6 bases at V and 6 bases at J, with 15 bases between the two ends. The CDR3 runs 13 residues. The CDR3 DNA follows: TGTGCCAGCAGCCTCAGAGGTGGGGGCGAGCAGTACTTC. It is translated as CASSLRGGGEQYF.

This clonotype was observed many times. The gene calls are TRBV12-3 or TRBV12-4 and TRBJ2-1; maybe TRBD2 (5 bases). The CDR3 is made up of 15 amino acids. V lost 5 bases and J 3 bases, leaving 14 bases between the germline ends. As DNA, the CDR3 is TGTGCCAGCAGTGCCCTGAGGGCTATCTACAATGAGCAGTTCTTC. This encodes CASSALRAIYNEQFF.

This clonotype was seen at least ten times. This rearrangement joins TRBV29-1 to TRBJ1-2; 8 bases map to TRBD1. This CDR3 is 15 amino acids long. Germline loops: CDR1 SQVTM, CDR2 ANQGSEA. Trimming cost V 4 bases and J 4 bases; bases outside gene matches: 11. DNA for the CDR3: TGCAGCGTTGCAGGGGGCGTCATAAGTCCCTATGGCTACACCTTC. It translates to CSVAGGVISPYGYTF.

This clonotype was seen ten or more times. The chain combines TRBV4-2 with TRBJ2-3, with a possible D match to TRBD2 (5 bases). V was cut by 2 bases and J by 1 base, with 19 bases left in between. The CDR3 length is 18 residues. Germline V gene sequence: CDR1 LGHNA, CDR2 YNFKEQ. The CDR3 reads CASSQKRSQVEGTDTQYF. DNA for the CDR3: TGTGCCAGCAGCCAAAAAAGGTCCCAGGTGGAGGGCACAGATACGCAGTATTTT.

The table lists this clonotype with many counts. This chain connects TRBV2 to TRBJ2-3; possible D gene TRBD2, 5 bases. The germline V gene encodes CDR1 SNHLY and CDR2 FYNNEI. Trimming removed 6 bases from V and 2 bases from J, with 15 bases in between. The CDR3 is made up of 15 amino acids. Written as DNA, the CDR3 is TGTGCCAGCAGAGACTACTGGGCTAACACAGATACGCAGTATTTT. The encoded protein is CASRDYWANTDTQYF.

This clonotype occurred many times. The V call is TRBV2, the J call TRBJ2-1; D possibly corresponds to TRBD2 (6 bases). The length of the CDR3 is 15 residues. Trimming pared 4 bases from V and 1 base from J, leaving 11 bases between. From germline, CDR1 is SNHLY and CDR2 FYNNEI. The CDR3 spells CASSAGRGSYNEQFF. In DNA, the CDR3 is TGTGCCAGCAGTGCGGGGCGGGGTTCCTACAATGAGCAGTTCTTC.

The table lists this clonotype with many counts. This rearrangement joins TRBV6-2 or TRBV6-3 to TRBJ1-1; D perhaps matches TRBD1 (5 bases). The V and J ends lost 7 bases and 2 bases respectively, with 20 bases between them. There are 16 residues in the CDR3. The germline CDR1 and CDR2 sequences are MNHEY and SVGEGT. In DNA, the CDR3 is TGTGCCAGCAACCTTGCCGCGGGGGGGGATAACACTGAAGCTTTCTTT. It is translated as CASNLAAGGDNTEAFF.

This clonotype was seen only a few times. The V call is TRBV18, the J call TRBJ1-5; D remains ambiguous. This CDR3 comprises 13 residues. From germline, CDR1 is KGHSH and CDR2 LQKENI. V was shortened by 3 bases and J by 6 bases, with 9 bases between the two germline ends. This chain's CDR3 is CASSPGGSQPQHF. The DNA for the CDR3 is TGTGCCAGCTCACCTGGAGGGAGTCAGCCCCAGCATTTT.

This clonotype was seen at least ten times. The rearrangement uses TRBV7-2 and TRBJ2-7; tentatively, D is TRBD1 (5 bases). The V end lost 4 bases, the J end lost 3 bases, and 10 bases lay between the germline ends. CDR3 length: 13 residues. Germline V CDR1 and CDR2: SGHTA, FQGNSA. CDR3 sequence reads: CASSSQGYYEQYF. The CDR3, as DNA: TGTGCCAGCAGCTCCCAGGGTTACTACGAGCAGTACTTC.

This clonotype was seen ten or more times. The V and J genes are TRBV11-2 and TRBJ2-7, with D perhaps matching TRBD1 (5 bases). The CDR3 has 16 amino acids. V was trimmed by 0 bases and J by 5 bases, leaving 17 bases between them. Germline lookup yields CDR1 SGHAT and CDR2 FQNNGV. The CDR3 bases are TGTGCCAGCAGCTTAGAAGCACAGGTTTTCTTCGACGAGCAGTACTTC. Amino acids: CASSLEAQVFFDEQYF.

This clonotype was picked up a small number of times. The chain has TRBV7-2 and TRBJ2-7, with 10 bases that match TRBD1. In germline, CDR1 is SGHTA, CDR2 FQGNSA. This CDR3 contains 14 residues. V lost 4 bases and J lost 9; bases outside the gene matches: 9. The CDR3 sequence is CASSSPGQGWWQYF. For the CDR3, the DNA is TGTGCCAGCAGCTCTCCGGGACAGGGGTGGTGGCAGTACTTC.

There are a few counts of this clonotype. The chain employs TRBV7-3 and TRBJ2-2; D might be TRBD1 (7 bases). V was trimmed by 3 bases and J by 2 bases, leaving 19 bases between them. Germline loops: CDR1 SGHTA, CDR2 FQGTGA. CDR3 length: 18 amino acids. The CDR3 DNA follows: TGTGCCAGCAGCTTGGGAGGCTTTCGGACAGGAAACACCGGGGAGCTGTTTTTT. Its translation is CASSLGGFRTGNTGELFF. The full variable domain, its missing parts supplied by reference TRBV7-3 and TRBJ2-2, is GAGVSQTPSNKVTEKGKYVELRCDPISGHTALYWYRQSLGQGPEFLIYFQGTGAADDSGLPNDRFFAVRPEGSVSTLKIQRTERGDSAVYLCASSLGGFRTGNTGELFFGEGSRLTVL.

The rearrangement links TRBV3-1 to TRBJ2-1, with 10 bases aligning to TRBD2. Germline CDR1 reads LGHDT; CDR2 reads YNNKEL (reference sequence). CDR3 size: 16 residues. V lost 1 base to trimming and J lost 2 bases; unmatched junction nucleotides: 2. The CDR3 loop is CASSQVSGGAYNEQFF. The CDR3 region has the DNA TGTGCCAGCAGCCAAGTGAGCGGGGGGGCCTACAATGAGCAGTTCTTC.

This clonotype was detected many times. This rearrangement joins TRBV28 to TRBJ1-1; D is unresolved. The V and J ends lost 5 bases and 8 bases respectively, with 12 bases between them. Germline V gene sequence: CDR1 MDHEN, CDR2 SYDVKM. The CDR3 has 12 amino acids. CDR3 sequence (DNA): TGTGCCAGCAGTCCGTTGGAGGGAGAAGCTTTCTTT. This gives the protein CASSPLEGEAFF.

The V call is TRBV4-2, the J call TRBJ1-5; TRBD1 is a possible D gene (6 bases). CDR1 LGHNA and CDR2 YNFKEQ come from the germline V gene. Trimming stripped 1 base from V and 3 bases from J, with 19 bases between. There are 18 residues in the CDR3. This chain's CDR3 is CASSQGGAGALYNQPQHF. Written as DNA, the CDR3 is TGTGCCAGCAGCCAAGGAGGGGCGGGGGCCCTATACAATCAGCCCCAGCATTTT.

Worth noting for this clonotype: A read error may explain this, as a much larger clone is one base away. This rearrangement joins TRBV10-3 to TRBJ2-3, with 7 bases identical to TRBD2. The length of the CDR3 is 15 residues. CDR1 is ENHRY, CDR2 SYGVKD, per germline. Trimming cost V 4 bases and J 4 bases; bases outside gene matches: 8. CDR3 region: CAISVGSGRADTQYF. DNA for the CDR3: TGTGCCATCAGTGTTGGTAGTGGGAGGGCAGATACGCAGTATTTT.

The chain joins TRBV2 to TRBJ1-6; 7 nucleotides match TRBD1. Trimming removed 6 bases from V and 6 bases from J; junction bases left unmatched: 2. The CDR3 has 13 residues. The germline V gene encodes CDR1 SNHLY and CDR2 FYNNEI. DNA for the CDR3: TGTGCCAGCAGAGGGACAGTTAATTCACCCCTCCACTTT. Amino acids: CASRGTVNSPLHF.